The source of this T cell receptor (beta chain) is a study of blood T cell repertoires in COVID-19. Study information: T cells, B-cell-depleted T cells, or PBMCs provided the cDNA or gDNA that served as material.

Germline V gene data show CDR1 as SGDLS and CDR2 as YYNGEE. There are 15 residues in the CDR3. The trim removed 4 bases at V and 4 bases at J, leaving 6 bases unmatched. Produced via immunoSEQ multiplex PCR; TCRdb's table is partial and in-frame only. The sample has 300,000 to 350,000 clones, 88% seen once. Sequenced sample: peripheral blood. The TCR sequence derives from a woman aged 70 to 79 with COVID-19, enrolled during active disease. This rearrangement joins TRBV9 to TRBJ2-1; 9 bases map to TRBD1. The CDR3 DNA sequence: TGTGCCAGCAGCCCGGACAGGGGAGAATACAATGAGCAGTTCTTC. It encodes CASSPDRGEYNEQFF.